This TCR beta chain derives from a study of beta chain features in type 1 diabetes. Study-wide findings and caveats: Among patients with Type 1 diabetes, TCRB CDR3s were moderately but significantly shorter in every one of the four CD4+ subsets.

Remarks on this clone: What it binds is not known. An end of the junction does not agree with germline; a read error may underlie this.

Germline CDR1 is LNHDA and CDR2 is SQIVND (reference sequence). CDR3 length: 10 residues. Every bit of the isolated RNA underwent reverse transcription, so sequencing read expressed TCRB transcripts. Clones were read by immunoSEQ multiplex PCR, and TCRdb kept only the in-frame ones, dropping some. The repertoire consists of around 250,000 clones, with approximately 14% occurring once and the leading ten covering 0.019%. This clonotype was obtained from a young man with type 1 diabetes. The sequenced sample was naive CD4+ T cells from blood. The chain combines TRBV19 with TRBJ2-7; D might be TRBD2 (6 bases). CDR3 loop: CARKRSGPSF. For the CDR3, the DNA is TGTGCCAGAAAGAGGAGCGGGCCAAGCTTC.